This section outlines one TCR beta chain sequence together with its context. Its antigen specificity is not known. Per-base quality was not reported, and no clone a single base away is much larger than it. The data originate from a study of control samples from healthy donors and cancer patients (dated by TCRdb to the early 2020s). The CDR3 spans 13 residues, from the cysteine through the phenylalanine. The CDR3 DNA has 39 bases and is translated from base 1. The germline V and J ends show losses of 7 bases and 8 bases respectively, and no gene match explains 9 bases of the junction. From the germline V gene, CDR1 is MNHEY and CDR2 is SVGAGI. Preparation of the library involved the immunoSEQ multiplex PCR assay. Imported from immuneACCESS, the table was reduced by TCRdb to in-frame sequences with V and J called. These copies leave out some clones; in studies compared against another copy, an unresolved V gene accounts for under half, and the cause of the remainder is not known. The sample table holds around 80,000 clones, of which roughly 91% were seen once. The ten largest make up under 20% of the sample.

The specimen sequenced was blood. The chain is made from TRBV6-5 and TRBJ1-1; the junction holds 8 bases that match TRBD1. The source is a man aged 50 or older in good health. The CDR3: CASTESRTGEAFF. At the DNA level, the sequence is TGTGCCAGCACCGAGAGTAGGACAGGGGAAGCTTTCTTT.